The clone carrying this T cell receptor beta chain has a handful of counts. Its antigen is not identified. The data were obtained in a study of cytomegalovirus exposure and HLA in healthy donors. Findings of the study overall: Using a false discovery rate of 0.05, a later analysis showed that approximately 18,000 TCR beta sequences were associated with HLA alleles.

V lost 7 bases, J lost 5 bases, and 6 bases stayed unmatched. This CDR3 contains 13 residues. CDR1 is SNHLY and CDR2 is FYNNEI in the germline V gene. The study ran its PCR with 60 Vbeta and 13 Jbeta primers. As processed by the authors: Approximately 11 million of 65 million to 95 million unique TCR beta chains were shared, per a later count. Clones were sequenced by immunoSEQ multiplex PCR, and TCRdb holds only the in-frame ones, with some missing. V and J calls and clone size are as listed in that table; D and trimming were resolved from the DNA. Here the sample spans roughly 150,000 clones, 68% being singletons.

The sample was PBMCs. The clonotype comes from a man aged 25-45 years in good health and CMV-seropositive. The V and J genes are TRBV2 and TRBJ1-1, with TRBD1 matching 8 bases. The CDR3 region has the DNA TGTGCCAGCATTCTGACAGGGGTAACTGAAGCTTTCTTT. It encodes CASILTGVTEAFF.